The 11 T cell receptor beta chains below all came from one sample that was sequenced in a study of cytomegalovirus exposure and HLA in healthy donors. Amplification used 60 Vbeta primers and 13 Jbeta primers. Assay used: immunoSEQ multiplex PCR; TCRdb lists only in-frame clones, some missing. The sample gives around 150,000 clones, roughly 70% of which show up once; 3% to 3.5% is in the top ten. Sequencing was done on a sample of PBMCs. The receptors shown here come from a man between 40 and 49 years old in good health and CMV-seronegative.

The chain uses TRBV6-1 and TRBJ1-1; no reliable D call. Per the germline V gene, CDR1 is MNHNS and CDR2 is SASEGT. The CDR3 is made up of 14 amino acids. Between the trimmed V and J ends, which lost 0 bases and 0 bases, there was a span of 5 bases. Here the CDR3 DNA reads TGTGCCAGCAGTGAAGCAAGAGTGAACACTGAAGCTTTCTTT. Its protein is CASSEARVNTEAFF.

The V and J genes are TRBV5-1 and TRBJ2-1, with 9 bases lining up with TRBD2. Germline-derived CDR1 and CDR2 are SGHRS and YFSETQ. The CDR3 contains 15 residues. V was clipped by 3 bases and J by 2 bases; unmatched bases: 3. CDR3 in DNA: TGCGCCAGCAGCTCGACTAGCGGCACCTACAATGAGCAGTTCTTC. Translating gives CASSSTSGTYNEQFF.

This chain links TRBV5-1 with TRBJ2-5; a weak D match, TRBD1 (5 bases). The CDR3 extends over 14 amino acids. The germline gives CDR1 SGHRS, CDR2 YFSETQ. V was clipped by 4 bases and J by 5 bases, with 15 bases between them. The DNA for the CDR3 is TGCGCCAGCAGCGAAGGGGTCTGGATGGAGACCCAGTACTTC. Amino acids: CASSEGVWMETQYF.

The V call is TRBV7-2, the J call TRBJ2-7; D might be TRBD2 (6 bases). This CDR3 contains 15 residues. CDR1 and CDR2 (germline): SGHTA, FQGNSA. Trimming stripped 0 bases from V and 4 bases from J, with 13 bases between. The CDR3 DNA follows: TGTGCCAGCAGCTTAGCTACGGGAGCAGGGTACGAGCAGTACTTC. This sequence encodes CASSLATGAGYEQYF.

This chain connects TRBV4-1 to TRBJ1-3, with TRBD1 as a possible D gene (6 bases). The CDR3 runs to 16 residues. Trimming shortened V by 5 bases and J by 0 bases, and 14 bases separated the two germline ends. Germline V CDR1 and CDR2: MGHRA, YSYEKL. The CDR3 is CASSNLRDNSGNTIYF. DNA of the CDR3: TGCGCCAGCAGCAACCTCCGGGACAACTCTGGAAACACCATATATTTT.

The chain has TRBV30 and TRBJ2-2; D gene unclear. CDR3 size: 14 residues. The V end lost 5 bases, the J end lost 4 bases, and 14 bases lay between the germline ends. Germline V gives CDR1 GTSNPN, CDR2 SVGIG (reference sequence). The CDR3 loop reads CAWGTPSVTGELFF. As DNA, the CDR3 is TGTGCCTGGGGTACCCCATCGGTCACCGGGGAGCTGTTTTTT. Full variable domain (missing parts from reference TRBV30 and TRBJ2-2): SQTIHQWPATLVQPVGSPLSLECTVEGTSNPNLYWYRQAAGRGLQLLFYSVGIGQISSEVPQNLSASRPQDRQFILSSKKLLLSDSGFYLCAWGTPSVTGELFFGEGSRLTVL.

The V call is TRBV11-3, the J call TRBJ2-3; D is unresolved. Trimming shortened V by 3 bases and J by 7 bases, and 5 bases separated the two germline ends. The CDR3 is 11 amino acids. Looked up from germline, CDR1 is SGHNT and CDR2 is YENEEA. CDR3 sequence (DNA): TGTGCCAGCAGCTTGTTCAATACGCAGTATTTT. Its translation is CASSLFNTQYF.

The chain has TRBV30 and TRBJ1-5; 9 bases agree with TRBD1. This CDR3 has 15 residues. Germline values: CDR1 GTSNPN, CDR2 SVGIG (reference sequence). V gave up 0 bases and J gave up 5 bases; unmatched junction bases: 5. The CDR3 DNA is TGTGCCTGGAGTGTACCGGGACAGGGCTATCAGCCCCAGCATTTT. It yields the protein CAWSVPGQGYQPQHF.

The chain carries TRBV6-5 and TRBJ1-4, with 7 bases that match TRBD1. V lost 4 bases and J lost 5; bases outside the gene matches: 7. CDR3 length: 15 amino acids. Germline V gene sequence: CDR1 MNHEY, CDR2 SVGAGI. The DNA for the CDR3 is TGTGCCAGCAGTTTCGGACAGGTTAAAAATGAAAAACTGTTTTTT. Translation gives CASSFGQVKNEKLFF.

CDR3 in amino acids: CASSRDGGYVTEAFF. As DNA, the CDR3 is TGCGCCAGCAGCCGGGATGGGGGGTATGTAACTGAAGCTTTCTTT. The chain is built from TRBV5-1 and TRBJ1-1, with D perhaps matching TRBD1 (5 bases). CDR1 SGHRS and CDR2 YFSETQ come from the germline V gene. Deletions cut 4 bases from V and 5 bases from J, with 18 bases between. CDR3 length equals 15 residues.

The V call is TRBV6-1, the J call TRBJ2-1, with 7 bases that match TRBD1. The CDR3 consists of 15 residues. V was pared by 6 bases and J by 0 bases, with 5 bases of the junction left unmatched. CDR1 is MNHNS, CDR2 SASEGT, per germline. DNA of the CDR3: TGTGCCAGCAGACCGGGACAGTCCTCCTACAATGAGCAGTTCTTC. Translation gives CASRPGQSSYNEQFF.